The present entry profiles one T cell receptor beta chain with its context. Antigen unknown. Germline V lookup: CDR1 SGDLS, CDR2 YYNGEE. The CDR3 has 15 amino acids. V trimming: 2 bases; J trimming: 0 bases; junction bases outside the gene matches: 0. These data belong to a study of cytomegalovirus exposure and HLA in healthy donors. Study-wide points: An analysis was carried out at a later point. It showed that HLA-associated TCR beta chains were more clonally expanded than equally common non-associated chains. Indistinguishable V segments, including TRBV6-2 and TRBV6-3, were excluded.

Primers for the PCR totalled 60 Vbeta and 13 Jbeta. The authors' processing: In a later analysis, 8.5 million to 14 million of tens of millions of unique beta chains occurred in at least two donors. Here immunoSEQ multiplex PCR was the method, and the copy in TCRdb shows in-frame clones only, minus some. V, J and clone size reflect that table, while D and trimming were determined from the DNA. The data contain approximately 100,000 clones, about 77% of them singletons. Every donor was a healthy person donating bone marrow. The sequence was collected from a woman aged 45-59 years in good health and CMV-seropositive. Sequences were obtained from PBMCs. The V call is TRBV9, the J call TRBJ2-1, with TRBD1 identical over 9 bases. CDR3 region: CASSVTGGSYNEQFF. The CDR3, as DNA: TGTGCCAGCAGCGTGACAGGGGGCTCCTACAATGAGCAGTTCTTC.